The next 15 T cell receptor beta chains were all read from a single sample in a study of cytomegalovirus exposure and HLA in healthy donors (dated by TCRdb to about 2017). The library came from the immunoSEQ multiplex PCR assay. For the multiplex PCR, a mixture combining 60 forward primers for TCR Vbeta segments and 13 reverse primers for TCR Jbeta segments was used. Entries here come from immuneACCESS through TCRdb and include only in-frame sequences with V and J called. Some clones fail to appear in such tables; in the studies checked, an unresolved V gene covers under half of the shortfall, and the cause of the remainder is unknown. Recorded for this sample are over 150,000 clones; 80% to 90% of them occurred a single time. In total, the top ten clones hold around 1.2% of the sample. Sequenced sample: PBMCs. The source is a girl aged 2 to 9 in good health and CMV-seropositive.

Only one count was recorded for this clone. The CDR3 spells CASSLSGQGPSGYTF. CDR3 sequence (DNA): TGTGCCAGCTCACTTTCCGGACAGGGGCCTAGTGGCTACACCTTC. The chain recombines TRBV18 with TRBJ1-2; 9 bases are a match to TRBD1. The CDR3 runs to 15 residues. The germline CDR1 and CDR2 sequences are KGHSH and LQKENI. With 4 bases clipped from V and 7 bases from J, the junction kept 10 bases outside the gene matches.

The chain combines TRBV4-2 with TRBJ2-1, with 9 nucleotides matching TRBD1. The CDR3 length is 13 residues. The trim removed 2 bases at V and 14 bases at J, leaving 7 bases unmatched. The germline V gene has CDR1 LGHNA and CDR2 YNFKEQ. The CDR3 DNA follows: TGTGCCAGCAGCCAAAAGGCCGGGGACAGGGAGTTCTTC. The encoded protein is CASSQKAGDREFF.

The rearrangement joins TRBV10-1 to TRBJ1-1; a possible D gene is TRBD1 (5 bases). The V end was cut by 6 bases, the J end by 2 bases, with 13 bases between. The CDR3 is 14 amino acids. Germline V CDR1 and CDR2: WNHNN, SYGVQD (reference sequence). Written as DNA, the CDR3 is TGCGCCAGCAGAGAGAGTGGACAAAACACTGAAGCTTTCTTT. Its protein is CASRESGQNTEAFF.

This clone appeared once. The V call is TRBV28, the J call TRBJ1-2, with D possibly matching TRBD1 (5 bases). The CDR3 is made up of 15 amino acids. The V gene's germline CDR1 is MDHEN and CDR2 SYDVKM. V was shortened by 3 bases and J by 5 bases, with 16 bases between the two germline ends. CDR3 sequence reads: CASSFGGVSLYGYTF. Written as DNA, the CDR3 is TGTGCCAGCAGTTTTGGGGGGGTGTCGCTTTATGGCTACACCTTC.

This chain uses TRBV2 with TRBJ2-1; 7 bases map to TRBD2. The CDR3 contains 18 residues. Germline CDR1 reads SNHLY; CDR2 reads FYNNEI. With V trimmed by 3 bases and J by 0 bases, 11 bases remained unmatched. In nucleotides, the CDR3 is TGTGCCAGCAGTGATCCGGTAGCGGGTCTGTTCTCCTACAATGAGCAGTTCTTC. Its protein product is CASSDPVAGLFSYNEQFF. The whole variable domain, remainder taken from reference TRBV2 and TRBJ2-1, is EPEVTQTPSHQVTQMGQEVILRCVPISNHLYFYWYRQILGQKVEFLVSFYNNEISEKSEIFDDQFSVERPDGSNFTLKIRSTKLEDSAMYFCASSDPVAGLFSYNEQFFGPGTRLTVL.

V and J are TRBV5-4 and TRBJ2-3; the D is unclear. The V gene lost 0 bases and the J gene lost 6 bases, with 11 bases spanning the gap. CDR3 size: 14 residues. Germline assignment: CDR1 SGHNT and CDR2 YYREEE (reference sequence). CDR3: CASSLGGFKDTQYF. Written as DNA, the CDR3 is TGTGCCAGCAGCTTGGGAGGATTCAAGGATACGCAGTATTTT.

This chain connects TRBV7-2 to TRBJ1-1; 7 bases are shared with TRBD1. V trimming: 8 bases; J trimming: 1 base; junction bases outside the gene matches: 19. The CDR3 has 18 residues. CDR1 and CDR2 (germline): SGHTA, FQGNSA. DNA of the CDR3: TGTGCCAGCTTGGATCACGCTAAGGGGGCCAGGGGGAACACTGAAGCTTTCTTT. Translating gives CASLDHAKGARGNTEAFF.

The rearrangement links TRBV4-1 to TRBJ2-4; D may be TRBD1 (6 bases). V was clipped by 4 bases and J by 0 bases, with 16 bases between them. The CDR3 consists of 17 residues. In germline, CDR1 is MGHRA, CDR2 YSYEKL. CDR3 nucleotides: TGCGCCAGCAGCCCCCAAAACAGGGTCCTAGCCAAAAACATTCAGTACTTC. Encoded protein: CASSPQNRVLAKNIQYF.

The rearrangement uses TRBV5-1 and TRBJ2-1; D remains ambiguous. Germline CDR1 is SGHRS and CDR2 is YFSETQ. This CDR3 spans 11 amino acids. V was cut by 2 bases and J by 12 bases, with 9 bases left in between. The CDR3 coding sequence is TGCGCCAGCAGCTTCGAGAGTTTGCAGTTCTTC. It yields the protein CASSFESLQFF.

The V gene is TRBV28, the J gene TRBJ2-2; D perhaps matches TRBD1 (6 bases). V lost 3 bases to trimming and J lost 0 bases, with 11 bases between them. The length of the CDR3 is 16 residues. The germline V gene encodes CDR1 MDHEN and CDR2 SYDVKM. The CDR3 sequence: CASSFDRPTNTGELFF. In nucleotides, the CDR3 is TGTGCCAGCAGTTTTGACAGGCCGACGAACACCGGGGAGCTGTTTTTT.

This chain connects TRBV7-9 to TRBJ2-1; D may be TRBD2 (5 bases). The CDR3 is 13 residues long. Germline CDR1 reads SEHNR; CDR2 reads FQNEAQ (reference sequence). The V end lost 8 bases, the J end lost 6 bases, and 14 bases lay between the germline ends. DNA for the CDR3: TGTGCCAGCCTAGCTCTCCGTCGCAATGAGCAGTTCTTC. Translation gives CASLALRRNEQFF.

This rearrangement joins TRBV7-2 to TRBJ2-5; weak D call: TRBD1 (6 bases). CDR3 length equals 16 residues. Germline V lookup: CDR1 SGHTA, CDR2 FQGNSA. The V end was cut by 5 bases, the J end by 1 base, with 17 bases between. This CDR3 reads CASSMKGVGTQETQYF. Written as DNA, the CDR3 is TGTGCCAGCAGCATGAAGGGGGTGGGAACCCAAGAGACCCAGTACTTC.

J is TRBJ2-7 and V is TRBV28, with D possibly TRBD1 on 6 matching bases. The germline V gene has CDR1 MDHEN and CDR2 SYDVKM. This CDR3 spans 14 amino acids. V lost 1 base and J lost 0, with 7 bases in between. The CDR3 reads CASSLLQGSYEQYF. The CDR3 DNA follows: TGTGCCAGCAGTTTATTACAGGGCTCCTACGAGCAGTACTTC. The variable domain in full, completed from reference TRBV28 and TRBJ2-7, reads DVKVTQSSRYLVKRTGEKVFLECVQDMDHENMFWYRQDPGLGLRLIYFSYDVKMKEKGDIPEGYSVSREKKERFSLILESASTNQTSMYLCASSLLQGSYEQYFGPGTRLTVT.

The rearrangement links TRBV27 to TRBJ2-2, with 7 bases aligning to TRBD2. The CDR3 extends over 17 amino acids. V was pared by 6 bases and J by 6 bases, with 16 bases of the junction left unmatched. Germline lookup yields CDR1 MNHEY and CDR2 SMNVEV (reference sequence). The chain's CDR3 is CASRWTPLRGGAGELFF. CDR3 DNA: TGTGCCAGCAGGTGGACCCCGTTGAGGGGAGGGGCCGGGGAGCTGTTTTTT.

The sample holds one count of this clone. This rearrangement joins TRBV30 to TRBJ2-1; 9 bases are a match to TRBD2. CDR1 is GTSNPN, CDR2 SVGIG, per germline (reference sequence). The CDR3 runs to 16 residues. Trimming took 2 bases from V and 2 from J; bases not matched to a gene: 7. The CDR3 coding sequence is TGTGCCTGGAGTAAAAGACTAGCGGACACCTACAATGAGCAGTTCTTC. It is translated as CAWSKRLADTYNEQFF.